These 19 T cell receptor beta chains came from one sample sequenced in a study of blood T cells in healthy people across ages. Primers used in a second PCR of about 7 to 12 cycles were a sample-barcoded 5' primer and a J-beta primer mix. TCRdb re-derived calls from the 5' RACE reads in MiXCR, one entry per CDR3 protein. The repertoire holds about 1,400,000 distinct CDR3 sequences, with approximately 59% as singletons. The specimen was blood. The receptors derive from a young man in good health.

This chain joins TRBV3-1 and TRBJ1-2, with D possibly being TRBD1 (6 bases). The ends were cut back, 1 base at V and 0 bases at J, with 9 bases in the middle. Germline lookup yields CDR1 LGHDT and CDR2 YNNKEL (reference sequence). CDR3 size: 15 residues. The CDR3 DNA is TGTGCCAGCAGCCAAGGGGGACAAGCTAACTATGGCTACACCTTC. It specifies CASSQGGQANYGYTF.

The genes are TRBV4-1 and TRBJ2-7; perhaps TRBD1 as D (6 bases). Germline assignment: CDR1 MGHRA and CDR2 YSYEKL. Trimming took 0 bases from V and 2 from J, leaving 20 bases between them. The CDR3 totals 18 residues. Here the CDR3 DNA reads TGCGCCAGCAGCCAAGATCAGGGTCGGACAGTGGGAACCTACGAGCAGTACTTC. It encodes CASSQDQGRTVGTYEQYF.

V and J are TRBV27 and TRBJ2-1, with 8 positions matching TRBD2. The CDR3 runs to 15 residues. Germline V gene lookup returns CDR1 MNHEY and CDR2 SMNVEV (reference sequence). The junction had 10 bases not matched to a gene; V was cut back by 5 bases and J by 7 bases. CDR3 amino acids: CASSGRGGAGNEQFF. CDR3 coding DNA: TGTGCCAGCAGTGGACGGGGGGGGGCCGGTAATGAGCAGTTCTTC.

This sequence joins TRBV27 and TRBJ2-3, with TRBD1 identical over 8 bases. CDR1 is MNHEY and CDR2 is SMNVEV in the germline V gene (reference sequence). This CDR3 is built from 16 residues. V was clipped by 5 bases and J by 2 bases; unmatched bases: 9. The CDR3 loop reads CASSRRDRISTDTQYF. The CDR3 region has the DNA TGTGCCAGCAGTCGTCGGGACAGGATATCCACAGATACGCAGTATTTT.

This clonotype came up a few times. The rearrangement links TRBV6-6 to TRBJ1-2; 7 bases are shared with TRBD1. In germline, CDR1 is MNHNY, CDR2 SVGAGI (reference sequence). J gave up 6 bases and V 2 bases, and 6 bases lay outside the gene matches. The CDR3 is 14 residues long. CDR3 residues: CASSYDRERHGYTF. The CDR3 coding sequence is TGTGCCAGCAGTTACGACAGGGAAAGGCATGGCTACACCTTC.

This clonotype was detected a few times. The V gene is TRBV5-1, the J gene TRBJ2-7, with D perhaps matching TRBD1 (6 bases). Deletions cut 3 bases from V and 3 bases from J, with 10 bases between. The germline V gene encodes CDR1 SGHRS and CDR2 YFSETQ. CDR3 size: 13 residues. DNA for the CDR3: TGCGCCAGCAGCTCCGGACAGATCTACGAGCAGTACTTC. This sequence encodes CASSSGQIYEQYF.

This rearrangement joins TRBV20-1 to TRBJ1-2; no reliable D call. Between the trimmed V and J ends, which lost 6 bases and 8 bases, there was a span of 16 bases. Germline V gives CDR1 DFQATT, CDR2 SNEGSKA (reference sequence). The CDR3 loop spans 12 amino acids. CDR3 sequence: CSAPPAGPGYTF. The CDR3 region has the DNA TGCAGTGCCCCCCCTGCGGGTCCCGGCTACACCTTC.

This clonotype showed up just once. The rearrangement joins TRBV27 to TRBJ1-4; D unresolved. V was cut by 3 bases and J by 8 bases, with 10 bases left in between. CDR1 and CDR2 (germline): MNHEY, SMNVEV (reference sequence). The CDR3 runs 13 residues. In DNA form, the CDR3 reads TGTGCCAGCAGTTTTGGTCCGTGGGAAAAACTGTTTTTT. This sequence encodes CASSFGPWEKLFF.

V and J are TRBV3-1 and TRBJ1-4, with a tentative D call TRBD1 (6 bases). This CDR3 spans 12 amino acids. The germline CDR1 and CDR2 sequences are LGHDT and YNNKEL (reference sequence). V was trimmed by 4 bases and J by 11 bases, leaving 11 bases between them. CDR3 region: CASSLRGRKLFF. The CDR3 DNA reads TGTGCCAGCAGCCTCAGGGGAAGGAAACTGTTTTTT.

V is TRBV6-5 and J is TRBJ1-1, with TRBD1 as a possible D gene (5 bases). Per germline, CDR1 MNHEY and CDR2 SVGAGI. Between the trimmed V and J ends, which lost 2 bases and 5 bases, there was a span of 12 bases. This CDR3 is built from 14 residues. CDR3 loop: CASSYEGQGTEAFF. For the CDR3, the DNA is TGTGCCAGCAGTTACGAGGGGCAGGGAACTGAAGCTTTCTTT.

The V and J genes are TRBV29-1 and TRBJ1-2; the match to TRBD1 covers 7 bases. From germline, CDR1 is SQVTM and CDR2 ANQGSEA. CDR3 length equals 16 residues. With 1 base clipped from V and 8 bases from J, the junction kept 16 bases outside the gene matches. The CDR3 here is CSVEAGIIEDRQGYTF. CDR3 bases: TGCAGCGTTGAAGCGGGTATCATTGAGGACAGGCAAGGCTACACCTTC.

This sequence joins TRBV4-3 and TRBJ1-6; no reliable D call. Looked up from germline, CDR1 is LGHNA and CDR2 is YSLEER. The germline V and J ends were trimmed by 0 bases and 7 bases, with 13 bases remaining between them. The CDR3 spans 16 residues. DNA for the CDR3: TGCGCCAGCAGCCAAGATATCCCGGGAAGGAATTCACCCCTCCACTTT. Protein sequence: CASSQDIPGRNSPLHF.

The table lists this clonotype with a count of one. J is TRBJ1-2 and V is TRBV2, with D perhaps matching TRBD1 (5 bases). CDR3 length equals 14 residues. Germline lookup yields CDR1 SNHLY and CDR2 FYNNEI. V dropped 6 bases and J dropped 0 bases, with 11 bases sitting between them. CDR3 sequence reads: CASSWGEANYGYTF. DNA of the CDR3: TGTGCCAGCAGCTGGGGGGAAGCTAACTATGGCTACACCTTC.

The genes are TRBV28 and TRBJ2-3, with a weak D call TRBD2 (8 bases). This CDR3 contains 14 residues. Trimming cost V 10 bases and J 4 bases, with 18 bases left between them. Germline loops: CDR1 MDHEN, CDR2 SYDVKM. The CDR3 DNA sequence: TGTGCCATTCCGGGAGGGCAGGGGGCAGATACGCAGTATTTT. Translated: CAIPGGQGADTQYF.

This clonotype was seen a handful of times. CDR3 coding DNA: TGTGCCAGCAGTCCACCCAGGGGGCCTGGCTACACCTTC. It translates to CASSPPRGPGYTF. The genes are TRBV6-2 or TRBV6-3 and TRBJ1-2; 8 nucleotides line up with TRBD1. Unmatched junction bases numbered 6, after V lost 5 bases and J lost 7 bases. The CDR3 covers 13 residues. Germline V gene data show CDR1 as MNHEY and CDR2 as SVGEGT.

The chain is built from TRBV7-9 and TRBJ2-1; 8 bases fit TRBD1. The J call may be mistaken, given a closer DNA end match to TRBJ2-7. This CDR3 contains 13 residues. Germline lookup yields CDR1 SEHNR and CDR2 FQNEAQ (reference sequence). The CDR3 sequence is CASDGQGAYEQYF. Written as DNA, the CDR3 is TGTGCCAGCGATGGACAGGGTGCTTACGAGCAGTACTTC.

The chain has TRBV6-1 and TRBJ2-6; D call uncertain. V dropped 5 bases and J dropped 0 bases, with 11 bases sitting between them. CDR3 length equals 16 residues. In germline, CDR1 is MNHNS, CDR2 SASEGT. CDR3 residues: CASSIFLISGANVLTF. The CDR3 DNA reads TGTGCCAGCAGTATCTTCCTGATCTCTGGGGCCAACGTCCTGACTTTC.

V gene TRBV12-5 combines with J gene TRBJ2-1, with D perhaps matching TRBD1 or TRBD2 (5 bases each). V lost 7 bases and J 2 bases, leaving 12 bases between the germline ends. CDR1 and CDR2 from the germline V gene are LGHNT and FRNRAP. This CDR3 has 14 residues. CDR3 DNA sequence: TGTGCTAGTGACCACGGGGCCGCCTACAATGAGCAGTTCTTC. Translated, it gives CASDHGAAYNEQFF.

The V and J genes are TRBV20-1 and TRBJ2-7, with TRBD1 matching over 9 bases. V trimming: 5 bases; J trimming: 3 bases; junction bases outside the gene matches: 8. Germline-derived CDR1 and CDR2 are DFQATT and SNEGSKA (reference sequence). CDR3 length equals 14 residues. The CDR3 nucleotides are TGCAGTGCTTATCCGGGACAGGGTATCTACGAGCAGTACTTC. Translated, it gives CSAYPGQGIYEQYF.